This TCR beta chain was found in a study of glioma-infiltrating T cells. This clonotype was found a few times. CDR3 length: 16 residues. Per the germline V gene, CDR1 is DFQATT and CDR2 is SNEGSKA (reference sequence). V lost 6 bases to trimming and J lost 1 base, with 16 bases between them. The iRepertoire nested amplicon-rescue multiplex PCR amplified TCR alpha and beta CDR3s from RNA. In TCRdb, the multiplex PCR reads were re-called with MiXCR into one record per CDR3 protein. This table holds around 120,000 distinct CDR3 sequences, around a quarter found once. Sequences were obtained from glioma tissue, nonneoplastic brain tissue, or PBMCs (not recorded which). The origin of this receptor is a human donor with low-grade glioma or glioblastoma, undergoing nonglioma brain surgery, or in good health (not recorded which). The gene calls are TRBV20-1 and TRBJ2-6; D remains ambiguous. This CDR3 is CSATDPFLSGANVLTF. In DNA form, the CDR3 reads TGCAGTGCCACGGACCCATTCCTGTCTGGGGCCAACGTCCTGACTTTC.